These 8 T cell receptor beta chains originate from one sample sequenced in a study of T cell repertoires in cytomegalovirus infection. TCRdb recomputed calls from the reads with MiXCR, one row per CDR3 protein. Here the sample spans some 400,000 distinct CDR3 sequences, 15% to 20% being singletons. Input material: PBMCs. The receptor source for this set is a human donor in good health (CMV status not recorded). Some clones in this sample may be carry-over from other donors' samples.

This clonotype was observed a handful of times. The chain links TRBV7-9 to TRBJ1-6; no reliable D call. The CDR3 length is 12 residues. Trimming pared 5 bases from V and 6 bases from J, leaving 5 bases between. Germline V CDR1 and CDR2: SEHNR, FQNEAQ (reference sequence). The CDR3 here is CASSKSNSPLHF. CDR3 in DNA: TGTGCCAGCAGCAAGTCTAATTCACCCCTCCACTTT.

This clonotype was counted a few times. The chain has TRBV20-1 and TRBJ2-7; the D call may be TRBD1 or TRBD2 (5 bases each). Germline V gives CDR1 DFQATT, CDR2 SNEGSKA (reference sequence). Trimming left V 7 bases short and J 1 base short, with 11 bases between. This CDR3 contains 12 residues. This CDR3 is CSGGRESYEQYF. The CDR3 bases are TGCAGTGGGGGACGGGAATCCTACGAGCAGTACTTC.

A remark on this clonotype: A much larger clone differs by one base, so this may be a read error. V is TRBV7-4 and J is TRBJ2-7, with TRBD2 matching 9 bases. The trim removed 6 bases at V and 9 bases at J, leaving 6 bases unmatched. This CDR3 is built from 12 residues. Germline V CDR1 and CDR2: SGHVT, SQSDAQ. The CDR3: CASSSGRAAQYF. The CDR3, as DNA: TGTGCCAGCAGTAGCGGGAGAGCGGCGCAGTACTTC. Together with reference TRBV7-4 and TRBJ2-7, the CDR3 gives the full variable domain: GAGVSQSPRYKVAKRGRDVALRCDSISGHVTLYWYRQTLGQGSEVLTYSQSDAQRDKSGRPSGRFSAERPERSVSTLKIQRTEQGDSAVYLCASSSGRAAQYFGPGTRLTVT.

The chain combines TRBV2 with TRBJ2-7, with TRBD2 as a possible D gene (5 bases). Germline V gene sequence: CDR1 SNHLY, CDR2 FYNNEI. V dropped 4 bases and J dropped 7 bases, with 11 bases sitting between them. CDR3 length equals 12 residues. CDR3 region: CASSVDSEEQYF. The CDR3 region has the DNA TGTGCCAGCAGTGTGGATAGCGAGGAGCAGTACTTC.

Many counts were recorded for this clonotype. This chain links TRBV7-6 with TRBJ1-4, with 8 bases that match TRBD1. Germline V lookup: CDR1 SGHVS, CDR2 FNYEAQ. CDR3 length: 15 residues. V shed 5 bases and J 9 bases; nucleotides not matched to a gene: 11. The CDR3 here is CASSNLRGLSKKLFF. CDR3 in DNA: TGTGCCAGCAGCAACCTCAGGGGGCTCAGCAAAAAACTGTTTTTT.

This clonotype was picked up many times. CDR3 region: CASSLAKGYTEAFF. In DNA form, the CDR3 reads TGTGCCAGCAGCTTAGCGAAGGGTTACACTGAAGCTTTCTTT. The chain recombines TRBV7-2 with TRBJ1-1; no definite D call. CDR3 length equals 14 residues. V was clipped by 0 bases and J by 3 bases, with 8 bases between them. Germline V lookup: CDR1 SGHTA, CDR2 FQGNSA. The whole variable domain, remainder taken from reference TRBV7-2 and TRBJ1-1, is GAGVSQSPSNKVTEKGKDVELRCDPISGHTALYWYRQSLGQGLEFLIYFQGNSAPDKSGLPSDRFSAERTGGSVSTLTIQRTQQEDSAVYLCASSLAKGYTEAFFGQGTRLTVV.

In its sample, this clonotype was seen a few times. The chain carries TRBV5-1 and TRBJ2-7; D tentatively fits TRBD1 or TRBD2 (7 bases each). CDR1 is SGHRS, CDR2 YFSETQ, per germline. The CDR3 length is 13 residues. V dropped 5 bases and J dropped 6 bases, with 15 bases sitting between them. This chain's CDR3 is CASSSGGGREQYF. CDR3 DNA sequence: TGCGCCAGCAGTTCAGGGGGGGGGCGCGAGCAGTACTTC. The full variable domain, its missing parts supplied by reference TRBV5-1 and TRBJ2-7, is KAGVTQTPRYLIKTRGQQVTLSCSPISGHRSVSWYQQTPGQGLQFLFEYFSETQRNKGNFPGRFSGRQFSNSRSEMNVSTLELGDSALYLCASSSGGGREQYFGPGTRLTVT.

This clonotype was picked up many times. The chain has TRBV18 and TRBJ1-1; D not resolved. This CDR3 region has 13 residues. V was clipped by 1 base and J by 5 bases, with 8 bases between them. CDR1 KGHSH and CDR2 LQKENI come from the germline V gene. CDR3 loop: CASSPLGATEAFF. The CDR3 DNA follows: TGTGCCAGCTCACCACTTGGAGCTACTGAAGCTTTCTTT. The whole variable domain, filled in from reference TRBV18 and TRBJ1-1, reads NAGVMQNPRHLVRRRGQEARLRCSPMKGHSHVYWYRQLPEEGLKFMVYLQKENIIDESGMPKERFSAEFPKEGPSILRIQQVVRGDSAAYFCASSPLGATEAFFGQGTRLTVV.